A single sample is the source of the 3 T cell receptor beta chains below, sequenced in a study of blood T cell dynamics during melanoma immunotherapy. Sequencing used immunoSEQ multiplex PCR; TCRdb keeps in-frame clones, though not all of them. Of 12,000 or so clones in the sample, approximately 90% were seen once. Indicated time point: week 3, after first cycle of checkpoint inhibitor. The sequencing here drew on blood, taken from a patient treated with checkpoint blockade. All receptors derive from a human donor with melanoma.

This rearrangement joins TRBV7-9 to TRBJ2-2; 10 nucleotides match TRBD2. The CDR3 contains 16 residues. Germline V CDR1 and CDR2: SEHNR, FQNEAQ (reference sequence). V gave up 5 bases and J gave up 6 bases; unmatched junction bases: 9. The CDR3 region is CASSASRSGGAGELFF. In DNA, the CDR3 is TGTGCCAGCAGCGCCTCGAGGAGCGGGGGGGCCGGGGAGCTGTTTTTT. The variable domain in full, with the rest retrieved from reference TRBV7-9 and TRBJ2-2, is DTGVSQNPRHKITKRGQNVTFRCDPISEHNRLYWYRQTLGQGPEFLTYFQNEAQLEKSRLLSDRFSAERPKGSFSTLEIQRTEQGDSAMYLCASSASRSGGAGELFFGEGSRLTVL.

The chain combines TRBV7-8 with TRBJ2-5; D is undetermined. This CDR3 region has 12 residues. V was clipped by 4 bases and J by 5 bases, with 8 bases between them. Looked up from germline, CDR1 is SGHVS and CDR2 is FQNEAQ. The CDR3 reads CASSWGGETQYF. CDR3 in DNA: TGTGCCAGCAGCTGGGGTGGGGAGACCCAGTACTTC.

The chain combines TRBV19 with TRBJ1-1; TRBD1 might be the D (5 bases). V dropped 8 bases and J dropped 5 bases, with 21 bases sitting between them. The CDR3 loop spans 15 amino acids. Looked up from germline, CDR1 is LNHDA and CDR2 is SQIVND (reference sequence). The CDR3 DNA sequence: TGTGCCAGTCCGCCCGGGACGGGTTGGTGGACTGAAGCTTTCTTT. The encoded protein is CASPPGTGWWTEAFF. Using reference TRBV19 and TRBJ1-1 for the parts outside the CDR3, the full variable domain is DGGITQSPKYLFRKEGQNVTLSCEQNLNHDAMYWYRQDPGQGLRLIYYSQIVNDFQKGDIAEGYSVSREKKESFPLTVTSAQKNPTAFYLCASPPGTGWWTEAFFGQGTRLTVV.